The 11 T cell receptor beta chains below were found in one sample sequenced in a study of shared T cell receptors in the human thymus (TCRdb year 2021). The library was made by the immunoSEQ multiplex PCR assay. Here the immuneACCESS table is served through TCRdb, limited to in-frame sequences with V and J called. Missing clones are a known gap in these copies; in checked studies unresolved V genes cover under half, and the rest lacks a known reason. In all, the sample holds some 700,000 clones, and approximately 90% of those were seen once. The top ten clones comprise 0.0095% to 0.011% of the sample. The same data also contributed to another study, on human thymus T cells.

The sample consisted of thymocytes. Receptor source: a boy less than two years old with a congenital heart defect. Donor details come from another sample of the same person, matched by shared clones.

The CDR3 is CASSTDIDSYEQYF. Written as DNA, the CDR3 is TGTGCCAGCAGTACGGACATCGACTCCTACGAGCAGTACTTC. This chain connects TRBV2 to TRBJ2-7; the D gene is possibly TRBD1 (5 bases). Germline CDR1 reads SNHLY; CDR2 reads FYNNEI. Trimming removed 5 bases at V and 0 bases at J, with 11 bases between. The CDR3 length is 14 residues.

The chain has TRBV7-2 and TRBJ1-2, with D hard to call. This CDR3 has 10 residues. Germline values: CDR1 SGHTA, CDR2 FQGNSA. V was shortened by 8 bases and J by 4 bases, with 5 bases between the two germline ends. CDR3 sequence (DNA): TGTGCCAGCGGAGCCTATGGCTACACCTTC. Translation gives CASGAYGYTF.

A note on this clone: Other nucleotide sequences from this sample produce the same CDR3. The chain is built from TRBV6-4 and TRBJ1-2; no clear D gene. The germline V gene has CDR1 MRHNA and CDR2 SNTAGT. CDR3 size: 12 residues. Deletions cut 2 bases from V and 7 bases from J, with 8 bases between. The CDR3 protein is CASSDRGGGYTF. Written as DNA, the CDR3 is TGTGCCAGCAGTGACCGGGGAGGTGGCTACACCTTC.

The V call is TRBV11-1, the J call TRBJ2-3; the match to TRBD2 covers 8 bases. V was pared by 5 bases and J by 0 bases, with 16 bases of the junction left unmatched. CDR1 is SGHAT and CDR2 is FQDESV in the germline V gene (reference sequence). This CDR3 region has 19 residues. CDR3 bases: TGTGCCAGCAGCCCCACTCCGGGGGGGACGGACCCTAGCACAGATACGCAGTATTTT. This sequence encodes CASSPTPGGTDPSTDTQYF.

This clone was detected once. The chain recombines TRBV27 with TRBJ2-7; maybe TRBD1 (9 bases). V was shortened by 8 bases and J by 6 bases, with 29 bases between the two germline ends. Germline V lookup: CDR1 MNHEY, CDR2 SMNVEV (reference sequence). This CDR3 spans 17 amino acids. This chain's CDR3 is CASGGTGSSSGSAEQYF. DNA of the CDR3: TGTGCCAGCGGGGGGACAGGGTCTTCCAGCGGGAGTGCCGAGCAGTACTTC.

The J gene is TRBJ2-7, the V gene TRBV5-1; TRBD2 matches at 10 bases. CDR3 length: 14 residues. The V gene's germline CDR1 is SGHRS and CDR2 YFSETQ. V lost 4 bases to trimming and J lost 9 bases; unmatched junction nucleotides: 10. The CDR3 region has the DNA TGCGCCAGCAGCATTGGGGCTAGCGGGAGTGGGCAGTACTTC. This gives the protein CASSIGASGSGQYF.

The chain is built from TRBV15 and TRBJ2-3; D is ambiguous. The V end lost 3 bases, the J end lost 4 bases, and 5 bases lay between the germline ends. Germline assignment: CDR1 LNHNV and CDR2 YYDKDF (reference sequence). The CDR3 loop spans 12 amino acids. The CDR3 loop reads CATSSFADTQYF. The CDR3 region has the DNA TGTGCCACCAGCAGCTTCGCAGATACGCAGTATTTT.

The chain employs TRBV11-2 and TRBJ2-1; 13 nucleotides match TRBD2. Trimming at V came to 4 bases and at J to 7 bases, leaving 4 bases not matched to a gene. Germline loops: CDR1 SGHAT, CDR2 FQNNGV. The CDR3 is 15 residues long. Here the CDR3 reads CASSSPGLAGNEQFF. The CDR3 DNA sequence: TGTGCCAGCAGCTCACCGGGACTAGCGGGGAATGAGCAGTTCTTC.

V gene TRBV25-1 combines with J gene TRBJ2-5; D may be TRBD1 (5 bases). The CDR3 is 13 amino acids. The germline V gene encodes CDR1 MGHDK and CDR2 SYGVNS. V lost 4 bases to trimming and J lost 3 bases, with 9 bases between them. CDR3 amino acids: CASSVIGEETQYF. CDR3 coding DNA: TGTGCCAGCAGTGTCATAGGGGAAGAGACCCAGTACTTC.

The chain joins TRBV6-4 to TRBJ1-3, with TRBD1 matching over 10 bases. From germline, CDR1 is MRHNA and CDR2 SNTAGT. CDR3 length: 13 amino acids. V shed 8 bases, J shed 7 bases, and the junction held 5 bases outside the gene matches. This chain's CDR3 is CASGGTGENTIYF. CDR3 nucleotide sequence: TGTGCCAGCGGTGGGACAGGGGAGAACACCATATATTTT.

The chain is built from TRBV5-5 and TRBJ1-1; a weak D match, TRBD1 (5 bases). CDR1 is SGHKS, CDR2 YYEKEE, per germline (reference sequence). This CDR3 comprises 15 residues. Trimming took 3 bases from V and 1 from J, leaving 13 bases between them. The DNA for the CDR3 is TGTGCCAGCAGCTGGCAGGGTTGGGAGAACACTGAAGCTTTCTTT. Amino acids: CASSWQGWENTEAFF.